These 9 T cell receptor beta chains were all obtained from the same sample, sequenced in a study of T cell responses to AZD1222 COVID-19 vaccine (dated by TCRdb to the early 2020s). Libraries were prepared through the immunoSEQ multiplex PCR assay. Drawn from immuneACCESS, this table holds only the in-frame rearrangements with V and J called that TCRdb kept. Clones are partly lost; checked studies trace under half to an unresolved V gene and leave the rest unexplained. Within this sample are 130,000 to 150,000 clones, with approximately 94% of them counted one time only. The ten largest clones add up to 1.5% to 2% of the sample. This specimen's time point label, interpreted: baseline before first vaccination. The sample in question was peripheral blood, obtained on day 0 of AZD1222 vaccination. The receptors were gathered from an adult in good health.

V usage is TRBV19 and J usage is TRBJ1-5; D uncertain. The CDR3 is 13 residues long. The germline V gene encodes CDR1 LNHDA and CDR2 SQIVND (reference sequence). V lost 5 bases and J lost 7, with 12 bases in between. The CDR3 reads CASSVVEGQPQHF. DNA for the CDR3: TGTGCCAGTAGTGTAGTGGAGGGCCAGCCCCAGCATTTT.

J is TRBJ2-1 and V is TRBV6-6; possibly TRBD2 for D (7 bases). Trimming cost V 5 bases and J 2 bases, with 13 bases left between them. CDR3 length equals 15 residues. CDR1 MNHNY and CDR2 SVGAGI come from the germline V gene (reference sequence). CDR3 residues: CASSRGGITYNEQFF. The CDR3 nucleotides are TGTGCCAGCAGTCGCGGGGGCATTACCTACAATGAGCAGTTCTTC.

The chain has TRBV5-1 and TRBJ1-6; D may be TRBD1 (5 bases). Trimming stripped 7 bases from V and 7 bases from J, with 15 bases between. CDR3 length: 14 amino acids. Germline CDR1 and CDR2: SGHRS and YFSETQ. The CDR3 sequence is CASSYGGENSPLHF. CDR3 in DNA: TGCGCCAGCTCCTATGGAGGGGAAAATTCACCCCTCCACTTT. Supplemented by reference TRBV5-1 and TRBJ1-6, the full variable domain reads KAGVTQTPRYLIKTRGQQVTLSCSPISGHRSVSWYQQTPGQGLQFLFEYFSETQRNKGNFPGRFSGRQFSNSRSEMNVSTLELGDSALYLCASSYGGENSPLHFGNGTRLTVT.

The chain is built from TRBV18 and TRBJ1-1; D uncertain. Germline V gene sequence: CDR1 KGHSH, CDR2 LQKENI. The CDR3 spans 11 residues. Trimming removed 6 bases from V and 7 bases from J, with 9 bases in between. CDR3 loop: CASSSGFEAFF. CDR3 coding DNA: TGTGCCAGCTCTTCTGGGTTTGAAGCTTTCTTT.

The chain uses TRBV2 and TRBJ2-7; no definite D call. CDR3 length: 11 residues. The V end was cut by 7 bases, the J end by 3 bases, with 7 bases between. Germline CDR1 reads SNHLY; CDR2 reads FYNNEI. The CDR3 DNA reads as TGTGCCAGCACTCTCTACTACGAGCAGTACTTC. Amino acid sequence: CASTLYYEQYF.

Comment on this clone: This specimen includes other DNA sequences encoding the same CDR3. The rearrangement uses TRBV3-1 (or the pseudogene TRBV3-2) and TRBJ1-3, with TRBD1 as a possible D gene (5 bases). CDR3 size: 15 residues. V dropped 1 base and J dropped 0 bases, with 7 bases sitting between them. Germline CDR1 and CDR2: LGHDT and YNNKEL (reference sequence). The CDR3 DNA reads TGTGCCAGCAGCCAAGGGACACACTCTGGAAACACCATATATTTT. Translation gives CASSQGTHSGNTIYF.

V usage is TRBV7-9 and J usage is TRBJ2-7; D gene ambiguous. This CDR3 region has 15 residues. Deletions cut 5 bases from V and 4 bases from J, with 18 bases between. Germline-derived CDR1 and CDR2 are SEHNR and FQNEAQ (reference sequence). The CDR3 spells CASSPPDSSPYEQYF. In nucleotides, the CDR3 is TGTGCCAGCAGCCCGCCTGACTCTTCCCCTTACGAGCAGTACTTC.

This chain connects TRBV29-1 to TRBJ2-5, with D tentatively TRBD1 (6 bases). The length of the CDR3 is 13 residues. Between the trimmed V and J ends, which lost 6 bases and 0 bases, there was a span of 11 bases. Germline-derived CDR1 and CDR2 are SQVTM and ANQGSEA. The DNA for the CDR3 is TGCAGCGTCCTAACAGGGAACCAAGAGACCCAGTACTTC. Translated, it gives CSVLTGNQETQYF. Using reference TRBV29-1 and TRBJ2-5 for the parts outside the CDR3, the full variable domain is SAVISQKPSRDICQRGTSLTIQCQVDSQVTMMFWYRQQPGQSLTLIATANQGSEATYESGFVIDKFPISRPNLTFSTLTVSNMSPEDSSIYLCSVLTGNQETQYFGPGTRLLVL.

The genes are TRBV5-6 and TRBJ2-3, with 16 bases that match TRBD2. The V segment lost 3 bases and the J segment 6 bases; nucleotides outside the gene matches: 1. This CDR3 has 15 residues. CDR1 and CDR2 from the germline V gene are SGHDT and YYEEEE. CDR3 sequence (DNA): TGTGCCAGCAGCTCGGGACTAGCGGGAGGGGATACGCAGTATTTT. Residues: CASSSGLAGGDTQYF.